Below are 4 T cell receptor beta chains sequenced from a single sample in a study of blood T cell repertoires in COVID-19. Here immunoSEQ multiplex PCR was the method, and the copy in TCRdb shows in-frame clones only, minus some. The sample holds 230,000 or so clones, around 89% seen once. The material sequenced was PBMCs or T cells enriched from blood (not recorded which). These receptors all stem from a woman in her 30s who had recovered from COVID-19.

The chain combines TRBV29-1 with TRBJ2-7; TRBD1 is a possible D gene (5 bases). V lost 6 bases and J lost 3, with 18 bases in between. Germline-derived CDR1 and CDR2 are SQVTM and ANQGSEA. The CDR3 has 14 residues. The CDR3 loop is CSVAPGHGNYEQYF. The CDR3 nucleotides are TGCAGCGTGGCACCTGGACATGGTAACTACGAGCAGTACTTC.

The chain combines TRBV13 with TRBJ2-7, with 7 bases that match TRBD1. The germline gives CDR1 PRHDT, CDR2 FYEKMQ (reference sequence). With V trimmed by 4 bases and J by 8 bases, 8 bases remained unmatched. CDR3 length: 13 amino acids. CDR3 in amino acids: CASSSGTAIKQYF. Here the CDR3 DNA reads TGTGCCAGCAGCTCAGGGACAGCCATCAAGCAGTACTTC.

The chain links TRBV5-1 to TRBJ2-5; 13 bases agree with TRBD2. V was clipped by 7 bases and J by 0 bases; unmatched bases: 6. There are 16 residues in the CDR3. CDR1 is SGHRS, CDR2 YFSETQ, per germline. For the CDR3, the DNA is TGCGCCAGCGGGACTAGCGGGGCAGAGTACCAAGAGACCCAGTACTTC. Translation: CASGTSGAEYQETQYF.

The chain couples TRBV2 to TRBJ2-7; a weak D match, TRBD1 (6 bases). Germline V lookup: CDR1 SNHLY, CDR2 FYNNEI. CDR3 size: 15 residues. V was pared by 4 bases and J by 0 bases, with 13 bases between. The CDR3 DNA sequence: TGTGCCAGCAGTGGAACAGGGAAGAACTCCTACGAGCAGTACTTC. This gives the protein CASSGTGKNSYEQYF.